This entry is about one T cell receptor beta chain. The antigen remains undetermined. This sample was included in a study of PD-1 blockade in classical Hodgkin lymphoma. Study-wide findings and caveats: With CD4+ cells, TCR diversity rose significantly by C4D1, but not with CD8+ cells. Nivolumab starters within 1 year of ASCT were excluded.

Using immunoSEQ multiplex PCR, the repertoire was profiled, and TCRdb retains in-frame clones only, with some absent. This table has over 60,000 clones, 71% appearing once. Between the trimmed V and J ends, which lost 2 bases and 5 bases, there was a span of 13 bases. CDR1 and CDR2 (germline): SGHRS, YFSETQ. The CDR3 totals 14 residues. There was relapse after autologous stem cell transplantation in every patient, and there was variation in brentuximab vedotin exposure. This sequence was found in a human donor with classical Hodgkin lymphoma. This chain connects TRBV5-1 to TRBJ1-1; D call uncertain. Sequenced material: peripheral blood mononuclear cells (PBMCs), taken before the second cycle of nivolumab. This chain's CDR3 is CASSLGGWVTEAFF. The CDR3 DNA reads TGCGCCAGCAGCTTAGGAGGGTGGGTAACTGAAGCTTTCTTT.